This T cell receptor beta chain stems from a study of T-cell memory formation after mild COVID-19 (dated by TCRdb to about 2021). About the study as a whole: Most TCR sequence clusters were specific to one of the two donors. Two young, previously healthy adult volunteers, one female and one male, were included in the cohort. In a couple of donors, T-cell clones that expanded and contracted after mild COVID-19 were tracked by sequencing TCRalpha and TCRbeta repertoires over time. What the study reported, not specific to this receptor: Some responding clones were detected in pre-infection memory, which suggested that pre-existing cross-reactive memory T cells had joined the SARS-CoV-2 response. Clones contracting from day 15 to 85 had balanced CD4/CD8 phenotypes, while a second wave expanding from day 15 to 37 was biased towards CD4+. Contracting CD4+ clones appeared mostly in the CM and EM memory subsets, whereas CD8+ clones were enriched in EMRA. The study covered only a couple of mild cases, and larger cohorts including severe cases with pre-infection samples were considered necessary. Whether the second-wave clones peaking on day 37 were SARS-CoV-2 specific was not confirmed.

This clonotype was observed a few times. Its antigen is not yet known. No base-level quality is on record; no much larger clone is a single base apart. Ficoll-Paque density gradient centrifugation was the method used to isolate PBMCs. V is trimmed back by 6 bases and J by 1 base, and the junction contains 4 bases that no gene match accounts for. The CDR3 spans 14 residues, from the cysteine through the phenylalanine. Only the CDR3 region is kept as DNA, spanning 42 bases read in frame from base 1. The instrument was an Illumina NovaSeq 6000. TCRalpha and TCRbeta cDNA libraries were constructed by 5'RACE with constant-segment primers, with sample barcodes and unique molecular identifiers being introduced. RNA was extracted from every sample with Trizol reagent. The libraries were amplified in two PCR steps, and the second step added a second sample barcode and Illumina TruSeq adapters. Sequencing of the libraries was done on an Illumina NovaSeq, producing 2 x 150 bp paired-end reads. As for the original processing: The reads were demultiplexed and collapsed into UMI-guided consensus sequences using migec v1.2.7. Using mixcr v2.1.11, the UMI consensuses were aligned to TRA and TRB V and J templates and assembled into clonotypes. A clonotype was counted as expanded or contracted only if both edgeR and NoisET called the change significant, with noise models trained on biological replicates. For edgeR calls, the thresholds were a false discovery rate-adjusted p below 0.01 and a log2 fold-change of 1. As an exploratory analysis of dynamics, PCA with hierarchical clustering was applied to max-normalized trajectories of the 1000 most abundant clonotypes. Each responding clone was given a CD4 or CD8 phenotype based on the CD4+ and CD8+ repertoires, which had been sequenced separately. TCRdb reran the public reads through fastp at Q25 and MiXCR, keeping productive beta chains. Records with the same CDR3 protein are collapsed into one entry carrying the most frequent genes and DNA. TCRdb, not the original authors, processed these V and J calls. The sample profile shows about 240,000 distinct CDR3 sequences; 8% to 9.5% of them were found once. Together, the top ten hold around 20% of the sample.

The TCR sequence derives from a man between 18 and 35 years old who had mild COVID-19 (a few samples of this study predate the infection). The sample titles of this study are shuffled in the database, so cell type and time point are left out; the donor was told from shared clones. Material for sequencing was PBMCs or a T cell subset sorted from them (not recorded which). The chain links TRBV12-3 or TRBV12-4 with TRBJ2-7; 9 nucleotides in the junction match TRBD1. CDR3 protein: CASRAGTGSYEQYF. The nucleotide sequence reads as follows: TGTGCCAGCAGGGCCGGGACAGGGTCCTACGAGCAGTACTTC.